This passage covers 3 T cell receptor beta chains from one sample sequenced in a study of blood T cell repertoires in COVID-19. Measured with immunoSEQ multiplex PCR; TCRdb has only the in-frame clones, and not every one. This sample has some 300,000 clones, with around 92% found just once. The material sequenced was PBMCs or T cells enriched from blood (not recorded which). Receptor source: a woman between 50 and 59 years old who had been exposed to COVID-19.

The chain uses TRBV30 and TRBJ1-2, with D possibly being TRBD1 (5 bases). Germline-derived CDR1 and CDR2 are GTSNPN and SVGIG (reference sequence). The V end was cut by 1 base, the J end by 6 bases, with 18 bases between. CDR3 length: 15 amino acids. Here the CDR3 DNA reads TGTGCCTGGAGTGGTTTATTGGGGCATACGGATGGCTACACCTTC. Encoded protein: CAWSGLLGHTDGYTF.

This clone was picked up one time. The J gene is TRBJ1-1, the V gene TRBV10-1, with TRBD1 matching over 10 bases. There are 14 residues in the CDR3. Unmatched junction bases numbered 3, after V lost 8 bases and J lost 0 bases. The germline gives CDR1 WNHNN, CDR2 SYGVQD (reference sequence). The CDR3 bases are TGCGCCAGCGGGACAGGGGAAATGAACACTGAAGCTTTCTTT. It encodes CASGTGEMNTEAFF.

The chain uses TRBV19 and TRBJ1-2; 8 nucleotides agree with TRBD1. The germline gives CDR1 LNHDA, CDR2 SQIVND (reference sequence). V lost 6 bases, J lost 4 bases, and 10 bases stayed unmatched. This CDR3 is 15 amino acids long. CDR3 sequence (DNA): TGTGCCAGTAGCGATGACAGGGGACGAACCTATGGCTACACCTTC. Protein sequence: CASSDDRGRTYGYTF.